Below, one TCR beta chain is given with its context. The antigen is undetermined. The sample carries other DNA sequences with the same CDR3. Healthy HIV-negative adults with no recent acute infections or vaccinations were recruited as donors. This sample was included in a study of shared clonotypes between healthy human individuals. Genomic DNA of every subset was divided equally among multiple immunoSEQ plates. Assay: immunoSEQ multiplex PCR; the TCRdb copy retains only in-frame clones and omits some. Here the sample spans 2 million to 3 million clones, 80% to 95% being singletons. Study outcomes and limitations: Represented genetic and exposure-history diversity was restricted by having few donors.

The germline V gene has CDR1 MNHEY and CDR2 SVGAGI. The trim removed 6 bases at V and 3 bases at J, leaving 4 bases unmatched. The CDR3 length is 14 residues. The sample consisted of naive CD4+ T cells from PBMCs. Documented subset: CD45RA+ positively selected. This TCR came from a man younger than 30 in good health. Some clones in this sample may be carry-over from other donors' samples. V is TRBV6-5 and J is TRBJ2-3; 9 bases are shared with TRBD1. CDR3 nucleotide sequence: TGTGCCAGCAGCCTCGGGACAGGGACAGATACGCAGTATTTT. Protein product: CASSLGTGTDTQYF.